This TCR beta chain appears in the sequencing data of a study of T cells in Graves' hyperthyroidism and ophthalmopathy. Overall study: At the time of initial diagnosis and before any treatment, peripheral blood was collected.

Researchers took RNA transcripts and amplified the TCR beta CDR3 regions from them. Using the HTBI primer set, a first-round RT-PCR was run on the TCR CDR3. TCRdb ran MiXCR on the multiplex PCR reads and lists one entry per CDR3 protein. The sample consists of approximately 430,000 distinct CDR3 sequences, roughly 14% of them appearing once. Germline assignment: CDR1 SGHRS and CDR2 YFSETQ. Trimming took off 7 bases at V and 5 bases at J, with 19 bases between the two ends. This CDR3 has 15 residues. Any patient presenting with uncontrolled infection, other autoimmune disease, pregnancy or lactation was left out. This clonotype showed up many times. Its antigen is not identified. Study results and limitations: Ophthalmopathy stood apart from stable hyperthyroidism in a 13 V-J model.

The sequenced sample consisted of blood. V is TRBV5-1 and J is TRBJ2-1; D not resolved. This TCR was recovered from a man aged 18 to 30 with Graves' ophthalmopathy. Here the CDR3 reads CASSGLGLVDNEQFF. The CDR3 bases are TGCGCCAGCTCCGGGCTGGGGTTGGTAGACAATGAGCAGTTCTTC.